This T cell receptor beta chain appears in the sequencing data of a study of siplizumab effects on memory and regulatory T cells. The method was immunoSEQ multiplex PCR; TCRdb's version includes in-frame clones alone and lacks a portion of them. The sample contains some 100,000 clones, less than 95% of which appear only once. This CDR3 comprises 13 residues. V dropped 4 bases and J dropped 3 bases, with 10 bases sitting between them. The germline CDR1 and CDR2 sequences are MDHEN and SYDVKM. The sequenced sample consisted of non-Treg CD4+ T cells sorted from blood. J is TRBJ2-7 and V is TRBV28, with D uncertain. The sequence was obtained from a human donor in good health. In DNA form, the CDR3 reads TGTGCCAGCAGTTCCTCTAGGAGCTACGAGCAGTACTTC. It encodes CASSSSRSYEQYF.